This paragraph covers one T cell receptor (beta chain) sequence. The CDR3 has 13 residues. J gave up 8 bases and V 4 bases, and 6 bases lay outside the gene matches. CDR1 is SGHRS, CDR2 YFSETQ, per germline. The table came from immunoSEQ multiplex PCR; TCRdb's copy has only in-frame clones and leaves some out. The data show 250,000 to 350,000 clones, more than 70% seen once. The data were obtained in a study of blood T cell repertoires in COVID-19. Whole-study context: PBMCs, B-cell-depleted T cells, or T cells were the source of the cDNA or gDNA that made up the material.

This chain links TRBV5-1 with TRBJ1-1; 9 nucleotides align to TRBD1. Sequencing input: peripheral blood. This TCR derives from a woman between 45 and 60 years old with acute or convalescent COVID-19. The CDR3 region is CASSVQGAGEAFF. The CDR3 DNA sequence: TGCGCCAGCAGCGTACAGGGGGCAGGCGAAGCTTTCTTT.